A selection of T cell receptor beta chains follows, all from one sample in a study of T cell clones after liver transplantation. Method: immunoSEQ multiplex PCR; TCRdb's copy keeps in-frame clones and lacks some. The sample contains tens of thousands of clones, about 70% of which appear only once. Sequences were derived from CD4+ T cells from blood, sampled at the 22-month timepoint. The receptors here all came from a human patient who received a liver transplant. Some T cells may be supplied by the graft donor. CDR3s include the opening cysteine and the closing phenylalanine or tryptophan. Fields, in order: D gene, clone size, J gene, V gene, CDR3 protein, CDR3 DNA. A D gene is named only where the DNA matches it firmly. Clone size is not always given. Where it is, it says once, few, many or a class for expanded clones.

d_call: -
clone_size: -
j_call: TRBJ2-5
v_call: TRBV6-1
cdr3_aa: CASSEVSANQETQYF
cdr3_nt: TGTGCCAGCAGTGAAGTATCAGCTAACCAAGAGACCCAGTACTTC

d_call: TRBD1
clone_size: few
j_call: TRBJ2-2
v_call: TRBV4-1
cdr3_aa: CASNRGQGAITGELFF
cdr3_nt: TGCGCCAGCAACCGGGGTCAGGGGGCGATCACCGGGGAGCTGTTTTTT

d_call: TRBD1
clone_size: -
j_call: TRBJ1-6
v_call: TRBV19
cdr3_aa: CASRNLQGERSPLHF
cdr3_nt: TGTGCCAGTAGGAACCTACAGGGGGAGAGGTCACCCCTCCACTTT

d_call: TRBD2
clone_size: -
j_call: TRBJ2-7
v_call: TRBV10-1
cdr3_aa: CASSGGTSGLYEQYF
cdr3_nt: TGCGCCAGCAGCGGCGGAACTAGCGGCCTATACGAGCAGTACTTC

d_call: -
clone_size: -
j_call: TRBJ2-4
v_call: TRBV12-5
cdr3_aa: CASGLVGLAKNIQYF
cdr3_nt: TGTGCTAGTGGTTTGGTAGGCCTAGCCAAAAACATTCAGTACTTC

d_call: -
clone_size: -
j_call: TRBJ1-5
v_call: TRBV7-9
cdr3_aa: CASSSGAGGNNQPQHF
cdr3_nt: TGTGCCAGCAGCTCCGGGGCCGGGGGAAACAATCAGCCCCAGCATTTT

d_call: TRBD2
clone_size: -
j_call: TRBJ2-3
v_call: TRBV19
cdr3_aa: CASTPREGSTDTQYF
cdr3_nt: TGTGCCAGTACCCCGAGGGAGGGTAGCACAGATACGCAGTATTTT

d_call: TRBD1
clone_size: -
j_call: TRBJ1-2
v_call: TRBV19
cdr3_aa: CASSMTGTYGYTF
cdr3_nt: TGTGCCAGTAGTATGACAGGGACCTATGGCTACACCTTC

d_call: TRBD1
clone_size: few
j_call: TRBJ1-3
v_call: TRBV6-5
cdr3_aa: CASSYARDREDTIYF
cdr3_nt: TGTGCCAGCAGTTACGCCCGGGACAGGGAGGACACCATATATTTT

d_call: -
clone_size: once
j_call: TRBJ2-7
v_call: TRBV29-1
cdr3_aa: CSGAGRSGEQYF
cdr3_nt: TGCAGCGGGGCAGGTCGATCGGGAGAGCAGTACTTC

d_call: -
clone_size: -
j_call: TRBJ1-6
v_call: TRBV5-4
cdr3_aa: CASSLKGVTDSPLHF
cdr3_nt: TGTGCCAGCAGCTTAAAGGGTGTAACGGATTCACCCCTCCACTTT

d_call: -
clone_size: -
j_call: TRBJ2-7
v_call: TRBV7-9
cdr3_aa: CASSVDSHSYEQYF
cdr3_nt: TGTGCCAGCAGCGTGGACAGTCACTCCTACGAGCAGTACTTC

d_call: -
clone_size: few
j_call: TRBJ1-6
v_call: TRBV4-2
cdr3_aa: CASSQSGQNSPLHF
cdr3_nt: TGTGCCAGCAGCCAGAGTGGGCAGAATTCACCCCTCCACTTT

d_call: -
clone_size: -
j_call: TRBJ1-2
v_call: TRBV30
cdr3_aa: CAWSFGTASYGYTF
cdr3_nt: TGTGCCTGGAGTTTCGGGACGGCGAGCTATGGCTACACCTTC

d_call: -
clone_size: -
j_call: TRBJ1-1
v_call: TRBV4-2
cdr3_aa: CASSPRGLSDTEAFF
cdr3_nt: TGTGCCAGCAGCCCCCGAGGTTTGTCCGACACTGAAGCTTTCTTT

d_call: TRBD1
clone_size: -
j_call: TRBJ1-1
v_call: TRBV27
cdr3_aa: CASRRKRGRGSPNTEAFF
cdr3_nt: TGTGCCAGCAGACGCAAAAGGGGGCGAGGGTCTCCGAACACTGAAGCTTTCTTT

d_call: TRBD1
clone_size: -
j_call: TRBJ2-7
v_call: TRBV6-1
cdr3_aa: CASRPGQGPYEQYF
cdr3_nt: TGTGCCAGCCGTCCGGGACAGGGGCCCTACGAGCAGTACTTC

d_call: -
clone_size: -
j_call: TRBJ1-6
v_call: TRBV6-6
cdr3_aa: CASRHPGRGDSPLHF
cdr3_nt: TGTGCCAGCAGACACCCGGGACGGGGGGATTCACCCCTCCACTTT

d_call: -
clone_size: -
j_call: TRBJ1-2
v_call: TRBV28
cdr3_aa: CASSSMDSWRVESYGYTF
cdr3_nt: TGTGCCAGCAGTTCCATGGACAGTTGGAGAGTGGAGAGCTATGGCTACACCTTC

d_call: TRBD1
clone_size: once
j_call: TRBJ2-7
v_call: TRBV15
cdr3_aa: CATSIQVWTGRNPRSSYEQYF
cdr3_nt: TGTGCCACCAGCATACAAGTCTGGACAGGGAGAAACCCGAGGAGCTCCTACGAGCAGTACTTC

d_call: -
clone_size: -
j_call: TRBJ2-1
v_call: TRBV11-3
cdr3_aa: CASSLDLGDEQFF
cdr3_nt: TGTGCCAGCAGCTTAGATCTAGGGGATGAGCAGTTCTTC

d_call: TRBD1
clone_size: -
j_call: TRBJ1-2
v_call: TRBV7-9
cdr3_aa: CASSFIAPGTGAGYTF
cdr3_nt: TGTGCCAGCAGCTTCATAGCCCCGGGGACAGGGGCGGGCTACACCTTC

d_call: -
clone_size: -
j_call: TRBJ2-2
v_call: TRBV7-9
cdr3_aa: CASSPDIAGELFF
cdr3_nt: TGTGCCAGCAGTCCTGACATTGCCGGGGAGCTGTTTTTT

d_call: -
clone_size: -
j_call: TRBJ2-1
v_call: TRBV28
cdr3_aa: CASSQTHSWDSPYQQFF
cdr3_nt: TGTGCCAGCAGCCAAACTCACTCCTGGGACTCCCCTTACCAGCAGTTCTTC

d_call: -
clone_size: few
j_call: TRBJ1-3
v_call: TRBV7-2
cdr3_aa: CASLSGRGNTIYF
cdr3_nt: TGTGCCAGCTTATCCGGGCGAGGAAACACCATATATTTT

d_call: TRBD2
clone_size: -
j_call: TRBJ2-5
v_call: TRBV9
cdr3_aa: CASSVGTSGGETQYF
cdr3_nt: TGTGCCAGCAGCGTAGGGACTAGCGGGGGGGAGACCCAGTACTTC

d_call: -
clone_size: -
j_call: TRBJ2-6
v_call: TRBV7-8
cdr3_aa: CASSGENSGANVLTF
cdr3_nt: TGTGCCAGCAGCGGGGAAAATTCTGGGGCCAACGTCCTGACTTTC

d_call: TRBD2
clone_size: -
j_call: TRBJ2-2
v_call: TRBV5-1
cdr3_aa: CASRWGSSGTGELFF
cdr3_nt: TGCGCCAGCAGGTGGGGGTCTAGCGGGACCGGGGAGCTGTTTTTT

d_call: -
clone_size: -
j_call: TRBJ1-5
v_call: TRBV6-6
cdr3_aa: CASSSGRPQHF
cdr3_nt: TGTGCCAGCAGTTCTGGGCGGCCCCAGCATTTT

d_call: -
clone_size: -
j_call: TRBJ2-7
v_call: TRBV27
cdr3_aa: CASSRTPSVGLIEQYF
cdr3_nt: TGTGCCAGCAGCCGTACCCCTAGTGTAGGACTGATCGAGCAGTACTTC

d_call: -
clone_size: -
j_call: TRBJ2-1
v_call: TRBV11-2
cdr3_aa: CASSLAGVYNEQFF
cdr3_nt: TGTGCCAGCAGCTTAGCCGGGGTATACAATGAGCAGTTCTTC

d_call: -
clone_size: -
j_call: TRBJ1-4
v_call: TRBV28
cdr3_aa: CASSSSAAAVNEKLFF
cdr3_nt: TGTGCCAGCAGTTCGAGCGCGGCGGCCGTTAATGAAAAACTGTTTTTT

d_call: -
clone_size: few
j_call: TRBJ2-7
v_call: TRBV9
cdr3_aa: CASSVADGGYEQYF
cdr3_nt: TGTGCCAGCAGCGTAGCGGACGGAGGATACGAGCAGTACTTC

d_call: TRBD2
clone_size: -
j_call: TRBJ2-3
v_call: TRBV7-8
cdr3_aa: CASSLVRLAGFDTQYF
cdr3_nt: TGTGCCAGCAGCTTAGTGAGACTAGCGGGGTTCGATACGCAGTATTTT

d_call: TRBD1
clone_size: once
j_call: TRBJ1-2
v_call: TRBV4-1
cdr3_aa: CASSPRTGGTYGYTF
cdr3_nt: TGCGCCAGCAGCCCTCGGACAGGGGGTACCTATGGCTACACCTTC

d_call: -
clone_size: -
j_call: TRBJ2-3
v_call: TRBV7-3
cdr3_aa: CASSSGYLSTDTQYF
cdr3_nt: TGTGCCAGCAGCTCGGGGTATCTTAGCACAGATACGCAGTATTTT